The source of this TCR beta chain is a study of CD8 T cells in Susac syndrome. This CDR3 comprises 14 residues. V dropped 4 bases and J dropped 5; count of bases not matched to a gene: 5. Germline V gives CDR1 SGHRS, CDR2 YFSETQ. Random hexamers were used to reverse transcribe an amount of about 0.5 to 1 ug RNA. In TCRdb, the immunoSEQ multiplex PCR reads were re-called with MiXCR into one record per CDR3 protein. This sample has about 120,000 distinct CDR3 sequences; around 94% occur once, and the top ten carry about 0.2%. V is TRBV5-1 and J is TRBJ2-3; 9 positions agree with TRBD1. This receptor was identified in a human donor with Susac syndrome. Sequencing used CD8+ T cells from PBMCs. In nucleotides, the CDR3 is TGCGCCAGCAGCGTCGGACAGGGGAGAGATACGCAGTATTTT. Protein product: CASSVGQGRDTQYF. Combining the CDR3 with reference TRBV5-1 and TRBJ2-3 gives the whole variable domain KAGVTQTPRYLIKTRGQQVTLSCSPISGHRSVSWYQQTPGQGLQFLFEYFSETQRNKGNFPGRFSGRQFSNSRSEMNVSTLELGDSALYLCASSVGQGRDTQYFGPGTRLTVL.